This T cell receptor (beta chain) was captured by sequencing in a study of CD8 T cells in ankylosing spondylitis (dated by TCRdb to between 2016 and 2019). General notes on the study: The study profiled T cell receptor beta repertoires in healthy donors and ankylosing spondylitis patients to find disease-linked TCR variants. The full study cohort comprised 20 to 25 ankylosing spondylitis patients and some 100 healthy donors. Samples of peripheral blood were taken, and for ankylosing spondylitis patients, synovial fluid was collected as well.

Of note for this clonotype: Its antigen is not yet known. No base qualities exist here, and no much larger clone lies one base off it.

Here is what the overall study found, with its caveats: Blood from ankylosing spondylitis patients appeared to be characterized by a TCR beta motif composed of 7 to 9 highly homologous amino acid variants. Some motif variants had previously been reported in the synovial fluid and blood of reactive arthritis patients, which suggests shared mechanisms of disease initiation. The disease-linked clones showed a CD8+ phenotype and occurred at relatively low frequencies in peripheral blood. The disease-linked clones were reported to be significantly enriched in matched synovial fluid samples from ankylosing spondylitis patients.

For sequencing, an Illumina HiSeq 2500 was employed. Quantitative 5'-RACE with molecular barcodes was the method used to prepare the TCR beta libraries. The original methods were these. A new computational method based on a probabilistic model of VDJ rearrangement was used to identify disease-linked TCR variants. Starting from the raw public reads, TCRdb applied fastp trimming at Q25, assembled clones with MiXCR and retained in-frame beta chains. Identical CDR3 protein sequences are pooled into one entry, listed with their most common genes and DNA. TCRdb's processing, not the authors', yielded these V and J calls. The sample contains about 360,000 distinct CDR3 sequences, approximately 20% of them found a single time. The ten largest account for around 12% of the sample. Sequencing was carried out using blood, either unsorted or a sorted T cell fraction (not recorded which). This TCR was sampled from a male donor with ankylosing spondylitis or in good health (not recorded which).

In nucleotides, the sequence is TGTGCCAGCAGCCATGATGAAGAAGAGACCCAGTACTTC. This codes for CASSHDEEETQYF. The sequence joins TRBV14 to TRBJ2-5, with no D gene named confidently. The germline V gene supplies CDR1 SGHDN and CDR2 FVKESK. Deletion took 3 bases off V and 3 bases off J, with a span of 8 bases between the germline ends. Including cysteine and phenylalanine, the CDR3 has 13 amino acids. CDR3 DNA is the only sequence kept; it has 39 bases, read in frame from the first base.